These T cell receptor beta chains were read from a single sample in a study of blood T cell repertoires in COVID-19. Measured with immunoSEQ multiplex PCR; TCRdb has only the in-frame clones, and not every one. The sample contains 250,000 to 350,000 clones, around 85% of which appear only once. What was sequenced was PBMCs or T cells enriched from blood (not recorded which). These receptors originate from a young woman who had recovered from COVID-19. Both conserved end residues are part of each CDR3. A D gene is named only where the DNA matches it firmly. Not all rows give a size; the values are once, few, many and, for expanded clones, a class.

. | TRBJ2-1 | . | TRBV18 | CASSPPKSSVSAYNEQFF | TGTGCCAGCTCACCCCCTAAGAGCTCGGTGAGCGCCTACAATGAGCAGTTCTTC
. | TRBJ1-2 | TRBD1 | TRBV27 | CASSSRQGPGGYTF | TGTGCCAGCAGTAGCAGACAGGGGCCCGGTGGCTACACCTTC
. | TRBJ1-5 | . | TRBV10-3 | CATSGDRNQPQHF | TGTGCCACCTCAGGGGATCGCAATCAGCCCCAGCATTTT
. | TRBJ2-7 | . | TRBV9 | CASSPRQSSYEQYF | TGTGCCAGCAGCCCCCGACAGTCGTCCTACGAGCAGTACTTC
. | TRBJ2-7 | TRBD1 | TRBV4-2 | CASSQRTGNYEQYF | TGTGCCAGCAGCCAAAGGACAGGGAACTACGAGCAGTACTTC
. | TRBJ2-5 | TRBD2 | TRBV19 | CASSIEGGVEETQYF | TGTGCCAGTAGTATAGAGGGGGGGGTGGAAGAGACCCAGTACTTC
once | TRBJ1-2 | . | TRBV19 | CASSIRQNYGYTF | TGTGCCAGTAGTATACGACAGAACTATGGCTACACCTTC
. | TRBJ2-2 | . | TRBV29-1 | CSVELRLGELFF | TGCAGCGTTGAATTGCGACTCGGGGAGCTGTTTTTT
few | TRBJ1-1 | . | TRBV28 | CASSYPHFMGAITEAFF | TGTGCCAGCAGTTACCCCCATTTTATGGGGGCGATCACTGAAGCTTTCTTT
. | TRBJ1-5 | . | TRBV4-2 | CASRSQRDSGPQHF | TGTGCCAGCCGGTCTCAACGGGACTCGGGGCCCCAGCATTTT
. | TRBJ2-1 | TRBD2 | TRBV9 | CASSETSGRLNEQFF | TGTGCCAGCAGCGAGACTAGCGGGAGACTCAATGAGCAGTTCTTC
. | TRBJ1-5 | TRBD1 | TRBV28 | CASSLTTGVQPQHF | TGTGCCAGCAGTTTAACGACAGGGGTTCAGCCCCAGCATTTT
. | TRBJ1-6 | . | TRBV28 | CATRGVSPLHF | TGTGCCACCCGGGGGGTGTCACCCCTCCACTTT
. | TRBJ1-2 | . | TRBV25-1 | CASSDGRIGGFYGYTF | TGTGCCAGCAGTGACGGGCGAATAGGAGGCTTCTATGGCTACACCTTC